What follows are 19 T cell receptor beta chains derived from one specimen sequenced in a study of HIV-infected patients and healthy controls. Reverse transcription used around 500 ng RNA and constant-region primers for alpha and beta. Separate chain-specific third strand synthesis with multiplexing indices produced the alpha and beta libraries. MiXCR, applied by TCRdb to the 5' RACE reads, yields one record per CDR3 protein. The sample consists of about 24,000 distinct CDR3 sequences, 8.5% of them appearing once. Whole blood was used without fractionation, so all unsorted peripheral T cells were included. Sequenced sample: blood. The receptor source for this set is an adult in good health.

The chain carries TRBV20-1 and TRBJ1-2, with a weak D call TRBD1 (6 bases). There are 14 residues in the CDR3. The germline V and J ends were trimmed by 2 bases and 2 bases, with 12 bases remaining between them. Looked up from germline, CDR1 is DFQATT and CDR2 is SNEGSKA (reference sequence). The CDR3 DNA is TGCAGTGCTAGAACGCAACAGGGAAACTATGGCTACACCTTC. It specifies CSARTQQGNYGYTF.

V gene TRBV12-3 or TRBV12-4 combines with J gene TRBJ2-5; D is unclear. The length of the CDR3 is 14 residues. The V end was cut by 7 bases, the J end by 4 bases, with 16 bases between. CDR3 region: CASKYDTGAETQYF. CDR3 coding DNA: TGTGCCAGCAAGTACGACACGGGCGCAGAGACCCAGTACTTC.

This clonotype appeared many times. The V call is TRBV2, the J call TRBJ2-5, with D perhaps matching TRBD2 (6 bases). V shed 5 bases and J shed 3 bases, with 10 bases lying between them. The CDR3 runs 13 residues. The germline V gene encodes CDR1 SNHLY and CDR2 FYNNEI. The CDR3 DNA sequence: TGTGCCAGCAGTCGGGACTCTGAAGAGACCCAGTACTTC. It specifies CASSRDSEETQYF.

The rearrangement uses TRBV4-1 and TRBJ2-7; D is unresolved. With 2 bases removed from V and 9 bases from J, the gap between germline ends came to 11 bases. The V gene's germline CDR1 is MGHRA and CDR2 YSYEKL. This CDR3 comprises 12 residues. CDR3 bases: TGCGCCAGCAGCCAACCCGGCTGGGGGCAGTACTTC. Protein: CASSQPGWGQYF.

This clonotype was seen many times. The genes are TRBV9 and TRBJ2-7, with 7 bases lining up with TRBD2. From germline, CDR1 is SGDLS and CDR2 YYNGEE. There are 12 residues in the CDR3. V lost 7 bases, J lost 3 bases, and 4 bases stayed unmatched. The DNA for the CDR3 is TGTGCCAGCGGGGGGGACCACTACGAGCAGTACTTC. It is translated as CASGGDHYEQYF.

The V gene is TRBV20-1, the J gene TRBJ1-2; D is possibly TRBD1 (6 bases). Trimming shortened V by 3 bases and J by 0 bases, and 8 bases separated the two germline ends. The CDR3 spans 13 residues. The germline V gene encodes CDR1 DFQATT and CDR2 SNEGSKA (reference sequence). The CDR3 region is CSASRTANYGYTF. The DNA of the CDR3 is TGCAGTGCTAGTCGGACAGCTAACTATGGCTACACCTTC.

This clonotype was seen ten or more times. V usage is TRBV19 and J usage is TRBJ2-1; 8 nucleotides line up with TRBD1. CDR1 LNHDA and CDR2 SQIVND come from the germline V gene (reference sequence). Trimming cost V 4 bases and J 7 bases; bases outside gene matches: 3. This CDR3 comprises 13 residues. CDR3 nucleotides: TGTGCCAGTAGTACAGGGGGCTGGAATGAGCAGTTCTTC. Encoded protein: CASSTGGWNEQFF.

In this sample, this clonotype turned up many times. This chain uses TRBV6-5 with TRBJ1-3, with D perhaps TRBD1 (6 bases). CDR1 and CDR2 from the germline V gene are MNHEY and SVGAGI. This CDR3 has 16 amino acids. Between the trimmed V and J ends, which lost 0 bases and 0 bases, there was a span of 9 bases. The CDR3 nucleotides read TGTGCCAGCAGTTACTCGGCCAGGGGCTCTGGAAACACCATATATTTT. Translation: CASSYSARGSGNTIYF.

This clonotype was counted at least ten times. V is TRBV19 and J is TRBJ2-1, with D uncertain. CDR1 and CDR2 from the germline V gene are LNHDA and SQIVND (reference sequence). V was cut by 4 bases and J by 4 bases, with 8 bases left in between. The CDR3 runs to 13 residues. The CDR3 DNA reads as TGTGCCAGTAGTAAGACAATTTACAATGAGCAGTTCTTC. It yields the protein CASSKTIYNEQFF.

By sample share, this clonotype is medium-sized. V usage is TRBV27 and J usage is TRBJ2-1; D call uncertain. The CDR3 runs 15 residues. V shed 9 bases and J shed 2 bases, with 17 bases lying between them. From germline, CDR1 is MNHEY and CDR2 SMNVEV (reference sequence). CDR3 region: CASYAILGTYNEQFF. CDR3 DNA: TGTGCCAGTTACGCAATCCTGGGCACCTACAATGAGCAGTTCTTC.

This chain links TRBV6-2 or TRBV6-3 with TRBJ1-1; D is unclear. The germline gives CDR1 MNHEY, CDR2 SVGEGT. V was trimmed by 2 bases and J by 0 bases, leaving 4 bases between them. This CDR3 contains 13 residues. The CDR3 sequence: CASSYVVNTEAFF. The CDR3 region has the DNA TGTGCCAGCAGTTACGTGGTGAACACTGAAGCTTTCTTT.

Only a few counts were recorded for this clonotype. The chain has TRBV30 and TRBJ2-3; 10 nucleotides match TRBD1. Trimming cost V 4 bases and J 1 base; bases outside gene matches: 5. The germline V gene has CDR1 GTSNPN and CDR2 SVGIG (reference sequence). The CDR3 contains 15 residues. CDR3 sequence: CAWTPGTGGTDTQYF. DNA for the CDR3: TGTGCCTGGACCCCCGGGACAGGGGGCACAGATACGCAGTATTTT.

Written as DNA, the CDR3 is TGTGCCACTTGGACACCCGGACGTGCAACTAATGAAAAACTGTTTTTT. It translates to CATWTPGRATNEKLFF. This chain links TRBV6-6 with TRBJ1-4, with D tentatively TRBD1 (5 bases). CDR1 and CDR2 (germline): MNHNY, SVGAGI (reference sequence). The CDR3 length is 16 residues. With 10 bases removed from V and 0 bases from J, the gap between germline ends came to 18 bases.

This clonotype was counted at least ten times. One junction end disagrees with the germline gene, perhaps due to a read error. The rearrangement links TRBV7-7 to TRBJ2-3; tentatively, D is TRBD2 (5 bases). The CDR3 runs 14 residues. Germline V gene data show CDR1 as SSHAT and CDR2 as FNYEAQ (reference sequence). The CDR3 here is CASSLMDSTDTQYF. In DNA form, the CDR3 reads TGTGCTAGCAGCTTAATGGACTCCACAGATACGCAGTATTTT.

This clonotype has a count of ten or more. V gene TRBV5-5 combines with J gene TRBJ1-6; weak D call: TRBD1 (6 bases). Germline lookup yields CDR1 SGHKS and CDR2 YYEKEE (reference sequence). V dropped 7 bases and J dropped 0 bases, with 14 bases sitting between them. The CDR3 length is 16 residues. The CDR3 coding sequence is TGTGCCAGCTACGGGACACCCAGCTCCTATAATTCACCCCTCCACTTT. Protein: CASYGTPSSYNSPLHF.

The genes are TRBV29-1 and TRBJ2-7; D is undetermined. CDR3 length: 11 residues. In germline, CDR1 is SQVTM, CDR2 ANQGSEA. V was clipped by 6 bases and J by 9 bases, with 15 bases between them. The CDR3 region has the DNA TGCAGCGTCGCCCGACCTGGCGGGCAGTACTTC. Translation gives CSVARPGGQYF.

Many counts were recorded for this clonotype. The chain couples TRBV5-6 to TRBJ1-1, with 12 bases lining up with TRBD1. Germline V gene lookup returns CDR1 SGHDT and CDR2 YYEEEE. The CDR3 runs to 17 residues. The J segment lost 4 bases and the V segment lost 3 bases, leaving 10 bases of the junction unmatched. The CDR3 DNA sequence: TGTGCCAGCAGCTGGCCCCGGGACAGGGGGCGCCGCACTGAAGCTTTCTTT. It codes for CASSWPRDRGRRTEAFF.

Within the sample, this clonotype is medium-sized (0.01 to 0.1%). The chain links TRBV20-1 to TRBJ2-1; TRBD1 aligns across 8 bases. Germline V gives CDR1 DFQATT, CDR2 SNEGSKA (reference sequence). The ends lost 3 bases at V and 7 bases at J; junction bases unmatched: 17. The CDR3 is made up of 17 amino acids. The CDR3 DNA reads TGCAGTGCTAGTAAACTTCCCCGGGACAGGACGTATAATGAGCAGTTCTTC. This encodes CSASKLPRDRTYNEQFF.

Ten or more counts support this clonotype. The chain employs TRBV11-2 and TRBJ2-3; D not resolved. Germline V gives CDR1 SGHAT, CDR2 FQNNGV. Trimming cost V 1 base and J 3 bases, with 8 bases left between them. The CDR3 is 14 residues long. CDR3 sequence reads: CASSLVIVTDTQYF. CDR3 DNA sequence: TGTGCCAGCAGCTTAGTAATCGTAACAGATACGCAGTATTTT. Looking up the rest from reference TRBV11-2 and TRBJ2-3 gives the full variable domain: EAGVAQSPRYKIIEKRQSVAFWCNPISGHATLYWYQQILGQGPKLLIQFQNNGVVDDSQLPKDRFSAERLKGVDSTLKIQPAKLEDSAVYLCASSLVIVTDTQYFGPGTRLTVL.